These T cell receptor beta chains were read from a single sample in a study of identical twins. TCRdb re-called the 5' RACE reads through MiXCR, storing one row per CDR3 protein. This sample carries some 1,700,000 distinct CDR3 sequences, 32% of them seen once, and the ten largest clones take less than 0.35%. The sample taken for sequencing was cord blood. The receptors stem from a newborn girl in good health. CDR3s include the opening cysteine and the closing phenylalanine or tryptophan. Each record gives: clone size, V gene, D gene, J gene, CDR3 DNA, CDR3 protein. D genes are given only for firm matches. Clone sizes are given selectively: once, few, many, or a class where the clone is expanded.

abundance: few
v_gene: TRBV20-1
d_gene: -
j_gene: TRBJ2-1
CDR3nt: TGCAGTTCTAAATTTGGGGTTTTTTCCTACAATGAGCAGTTCTTC
CDR3aa: CSSKFGVFSYNEQFF

abundance: -
v_gene: TRBV4-2
d_gene: -
j_gene: TRBJ2-5
CDR3nt: TGTGCCAGCAGCCAACGCGGGCGGTCACAAGAGACCCAGTACTTC
CDR3aa: CASSQRGRSQETQYF

abundance: few
v_gene: TRBV5-1
d_gene: -
j_gene: TRBJ1-1
CDR3nt: TGCGCCAGCGGACGGGACGGTTTGAACACTGAAGCTTTCTTT
CDR3aa: CASGRDGLNTEAFF

abundance: few
v_gene: TRBV7-2
d_gene: -
j_gene: TRBJ2-1
CDR3nt: TGTGCCAGCAGCTTATCCCAGGGAGTAGAGCAGTTCTTC
CDR3aa: CASSLSQGVEQFF

abundance: few
v_gene: TRBV9
d_gene: TRBD2
j_gene: TRBJ2-7
CDR3nt: TGTGCCAGCAGCGTAGGCCCGACTAGCAAGGGGACCTACGAGCAGTACTTC
CDR3aa: CASSVGPTSKGTYEQYF

abundance: few
v_gene: TRBV7-8
d_gene: TRBD2
j_gene: TRBJ2-3
CDR3nt: TGTGCCAGCAGCTTAGATGATGGACTAGCGGGAATAGATACGCAGTATTTT
CDR3aa: CASSLDDGLAGIDTQYF

abundance: -
v_gene: TRBV4-2
d_gene: TRBD2
j_gene: TRBJ2-3
CDR3nt: TGTGCCAGCAGCCGCCGCAGCGGGGGAGCGTACACAGATACGCAGTATTTT
CDR3aa: CASSRRSGGAYTDTQYF

abundance: -
v_gene: TRBV4-1
d_gene: -
j_gene: TRBJ2-7
CDR3nt: TGTGCCAGCAGGGATGTCGGGTCCTACGAGCAGTACTTC
CDR3aa: CASRDVGSYEQYF

abundance: -
v_gene: TRBV5-4
d_gene: TRBD2
j_gene: TRBJ2-7
CDR3nt: TGTGCCAGCACCCTAGCGGGGGGGTTCTACAATGAGCAGTACTTC
CDR3aa: CASTLAGGFYNEQYF

abundance: -
v_gene: TRBV5-6
d_gene: -
j_gene: TRBJ2-4
CDR3nt: TGTGCCAGCAGCTTGGACGGTCTACAGTACTTC
CDR3aa: CASSLDGLQYF

abundance: few
v_gene: TRBV11-2
d_gene: -
j_gene: TRBJ1-6
CDR3nt: TGTGCCAGCAGCTTAGACGGGGGTAGCCCAATTCCACCCCTCCACTTT
CDR3aa: CASSLDGGSPIPPLHF

abundance: -
v_gene: TRBV29-1
d_gene: -
j_gene: TRBJ1-2
CDR3nt: TGCAGCGTTGAGTCCAGGGGAAAGGGAGCTAACTATGGCTACACCTTC
CDR3aa: CSVESRGKGANYGYTF

abundance: -
v_gene: TRBV20-1
d_gene: TRBD1
j_gene: TRBJ2-7
CDR3nt: TGCAGTGCTACAGCCGACAGGGCCCACGAGCAGTACTTC
CDR3aa: CSATADRAHEQYF

abundance: -
v_gene: TRBV20-1
d_gene: -
j_gene: TRBJ1-5
CDR3nt: TGCAGTGCTAGAGATTCGGGACGGTTTAGCAATCAGCCCCAGCATTTT
CDR3aa: CSARDSGRFSNQPQHF

abundance: many
v_gene: TRBV20-1
d_gene: TRBD2
j_gene: TRBJ2-1
CDR3nt: TGCAGTGCTAGGGGCGGGAGCTCCTACAATGAGCAGTTCTTC
CDR3aa: CSARGGSSYNEQFF

abundance: -
v_gene: TRBV20-1
d_gene: TRBD2
j_gene: TRBJ2-3
CDR3nt: TGCAGTTCTAGCGGGAGTGGGCATACGCAGTATTTT
CDR3aa: CSSSGSGHTQYF

abundance: -
v_gene: TRBV4-2
d_gene: -
j_gene: TRBJ2-2
CDR3nt: TGTGCCAGCAGCCACTCGGGGGGCTCCGCCGGGGAGCTGTTTTTT
CDR3aa: CASSHSGGSAGELFF

abundance: -
v_gene: TRBV12-3/TRBV12-4
d_gene: -
j_gene: TRBJ2-4
CDR3nt: TGTGCCGGCAGTCGGACTAGAGGGGGAGGGAACATTCAGTACTTC
CDR3aa: CAGSRTRGGGNIQYF

abundance: -
v_gene: TRBV3-1
d_gene: TRBD1
j_gene: TRBJ1-2
CDR3nt: TGTGCCAGCAGCCAAGGGACAGGGAATGGCTACACCTTC
CDR3aa: CASSQGTGNGYTF

abundance: -
v_gene: TRBV12-3/TRBV12-4
d_gene: TRBD1
j_gene: TRBJ1-2
CDR3nt: TGTGCCAGCAGTTTAGCGCGCAGGGGGCTAGGAGGTAACTATGGCTACACCTTC
CDR3aa: CASSLARRGLGGNYGYTF

abundance: -
v_gene: TRBV2
d_gene: TRBD2
j_gene: TRBJ2-1
CDR3nt: TGTGCCAGCAGGGGGGGACTAGCAGGGGAGCAGTTCTTC
CDR3aa: CASRGGLAGEQFF

abundance: -
v_gene: TRBV3-1
d_gene: TRBD2
j_gene: TRBJ2-7
CDR3nt: TGTGCCAGCAGCACTAGCGGGGGGGCCCGCGAGCGGTACTTC
CDR3aa: CASSTSGGARERYF

abundance: few
v_gene: TRBV10-2
d_gene: TRBD1
j_gene: TRBJ1-1
CDR3nt: TGCGCCAGCAGTGAGCTTCAGGGGGCGAACACTGAAGCTTTCTTT
CDR3aa: CASSELQGANTEAFF

abundance: -
v_gene: TRBV2
d_gene: TRBD2
j_gene: TRBJ2-1
CDR3nt: TGTGCCAGCAGACCAACTAGCGGGGGTTCCTACAATGAGCAGTTCTTC
CDR3aa: CASRPTSGGSYNEQFF

abundance: -
v_gene: TRBV18
d_gene: -
j_gene: TRBJ2-7
CDR3nt: TGTGCCAGCTCACCAGCCGGAACCTACGAGCAGTACTTC
CDR3aa: CASSPAGTYEQYF

abundance: -
v_gene: TRBV11-2
d_gene: TRBD1
j_gene: TRBJ1-2
CDR3nt: TGTGCCAGCAGCTTAGGGACAGGGGGTGCCTATGGCTACACCTTC
CDR3aa: CASSLGTGGAYGYTF

abundance: few
v_gene: TRBV5-1
d_gene: TRBD1
j_gene: TRBJ2-7
CDR3nt: TGCGCCAGCAATGATGGGACAGGGCCATACGAGCAGTACTTC
CDR3aa: CASNDGTGPYEQYF